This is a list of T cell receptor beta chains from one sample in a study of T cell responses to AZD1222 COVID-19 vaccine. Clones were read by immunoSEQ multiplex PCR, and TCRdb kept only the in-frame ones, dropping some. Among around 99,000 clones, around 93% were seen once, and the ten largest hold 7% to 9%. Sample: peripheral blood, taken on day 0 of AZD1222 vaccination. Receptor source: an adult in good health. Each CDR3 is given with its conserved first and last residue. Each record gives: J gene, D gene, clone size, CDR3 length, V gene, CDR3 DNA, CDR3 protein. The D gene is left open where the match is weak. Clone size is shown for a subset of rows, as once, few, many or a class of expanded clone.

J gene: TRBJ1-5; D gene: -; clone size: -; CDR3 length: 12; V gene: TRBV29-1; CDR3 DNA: TGCAGCGTTGAGGTAGGCAATCAGCCCCAGCATTTT; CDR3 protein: CSVEVGNQPQHF
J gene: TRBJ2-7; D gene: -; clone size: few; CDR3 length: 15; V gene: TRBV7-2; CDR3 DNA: TGTGCCAGCAGCCCCAGACAGGCCCTCTCCTACGAGCAGTACTTC; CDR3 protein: CASSPRQALSYEQYF
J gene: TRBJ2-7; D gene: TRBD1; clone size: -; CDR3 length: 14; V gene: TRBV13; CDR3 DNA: TGTGCCAGCAGCTCCGGGACAGGGTCCTACGAGCAGTACTTC; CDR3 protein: CASSSGTGSYEQYF
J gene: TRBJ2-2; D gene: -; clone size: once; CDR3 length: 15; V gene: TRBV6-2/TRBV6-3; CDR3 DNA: TGTGCCAGCAGCCACCGGGCCTCGAACACCGGGGAGCTGTTTTTT; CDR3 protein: CASSHRASNTGELFF
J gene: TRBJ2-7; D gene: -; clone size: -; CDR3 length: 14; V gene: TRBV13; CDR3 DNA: TGTGCCAGCAGCTTAGGAGTCGGGGCGGGCGAGCAGTACTTC; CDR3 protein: CASSLGVGAGEQYF
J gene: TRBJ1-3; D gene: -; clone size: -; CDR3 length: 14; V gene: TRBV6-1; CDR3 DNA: TGTGCCAGCAGTGAAGACTACAGGACCTACACCATATATTTT; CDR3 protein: CASSEDYRTYTIYF
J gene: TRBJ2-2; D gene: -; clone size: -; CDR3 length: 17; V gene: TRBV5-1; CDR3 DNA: TGCGCCAGCAGCCCGTCCGGGCAGGCCGCGAACACCGGGGAGCTGTTTTTT; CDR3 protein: CASSPSGQAANTGELFF
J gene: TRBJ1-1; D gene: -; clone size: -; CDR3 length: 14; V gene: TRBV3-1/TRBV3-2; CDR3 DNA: TGTGCCAGCAGCCATCGGGACCCCACCACTGAAGCTTTCTTT; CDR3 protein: CASSHRDPTTEAFF
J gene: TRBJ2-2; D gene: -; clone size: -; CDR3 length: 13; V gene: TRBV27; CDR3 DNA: TGTGCCAGCAGTTTTGGTGGGGCCGGGGAGCTGTTTTTT; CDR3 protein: CASSFGGAGELFF
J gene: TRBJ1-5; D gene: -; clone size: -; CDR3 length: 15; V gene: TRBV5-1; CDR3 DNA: TGCGCCAGCAGCTTGACAGGGACTGGCAATCAGCCCCAGCATTTT; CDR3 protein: CASSLTGTGNQPQHF
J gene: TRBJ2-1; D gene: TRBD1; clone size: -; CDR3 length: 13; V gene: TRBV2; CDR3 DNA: TGTGCCAGCAATCGGGACAGGGGGTATGAGCAGTTCTTC; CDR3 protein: CASNRDRGYEQFF